This T cell receptor (beta chain) was obtained from a study of T cell responses to AZD1222 COVID-19 vaccine (dated by TCRdb to the early 2020s). As for the study more broadly: AZD1222 recipients with second doses at about 4 weeks or about 12 weeks were pooled, because spike-specific TCR depth and breadth did not differ between schedules. A total of around 240 trial participants underwent TCR sequencing, of whom about 200 had received two doses of AZD1222 and about 25 had received two doses of the MenACWY control vaccine. Enrollment into the trials was organized by age into subgroups of 18-55, 56-69 and 70-plus years, and those subgroups contained approximately 160, 26 and 62 TCR-sequenced participants, respectively.

The CDR3 regions of human TCRbeta chains were analyzed by immunosequencing. The study's own analysis went as follows. Repertoire TCRs were matched against a reference library of SARS-CoV-2-specific TCRs generated with the MIRA antigen-specificity platform. Breadth was defined as the fraction of unique TCRs that were SARS-CoV-2-associated. Depth was defined as the fraction of total T cells that were SARS-CoV-2-associated. Each spike-specific TCR was assigned to its reactive spike region and to a CD4 or CD8 class using the MIRA data. Log10-transformed breadth and depth values were compared by one-way ANOVA with Sidak's multiple comparisons tests. Not all clones reach the TCRdb copy of this immuneACCESS table, which keeps in-frame sequences only. Checked studies attribute under half of the gap to unresolved V genes and leave the rest unexplained. Clonal size and the V and J genes are those of that table, whereas D and trimming came from the DNA. This sample gives approximately 130,000 clones in total; 75% to 95% of them show up just once. The ten largest clones add up to less than 6.5% of the sample.

With regard to this clone: What this receptor recognizes is not known. No much larger clonotype is one base removed from it; base qualities were not supplied.

Here is what the overall study found, with its caveats: The vaccine-associated CD4 TCRs covered the entire spike protein, and the dominant responses fell in regions 160-218 and 743-854. The 56-69-year group was small, and its depth increase did not reach significance, likely because of low power. Participants were mostly white British and included more females than males, and it was suggested by the authors that clonal diversity may have been underestimated. Conclusions about previously exposed vaccinees are limited, since just five or six AZD1222 recipients were seropositive for SARS-CoV-2 at baseline. After two AZD1222 doses, both the breadth and the depth of spike-specific TCRs were significantly higher than at day 0 and than in MenACWY recipients. Nearly half of unique spike-specific TCRs reportedly recognized epitopes outside regions mutated in the B.1.351 and B.1.1.7 variants. Because no samples from the day 14 peak response were available, repertoires could be characterized only after the peak T cell response.

Trimming costs V 8 bases and J 5 bases, and their ends lie 10 bases apart. Taken from the germline V gene (reference sequence), the CDR1 and CDR2 loops are LNHDA and SQIVND. From the cysteine up to the phenylalanine, the CDR3 has a length of 12 residues. CDR3 DNA is the only sequence kept; it has 36 bases, read in frame from the first base. Interpreted using the paper, the time point label stands for: baseline before first vaccination. Vaccinee samples were obtained from the UK trials COV001 and COV002, which included a single-blind randomized controlled phase 2/3 trial of AZD1222 (ChAdOx1 nCoV-19) in healthy adults. For TCRbeta chain sequencing, PBMC samples were collected from trial participants at day 0 and at day 28 after the second dose.

Source: peripheral blood, taken on day 0 of AZD1222 vaccination. Recombination connected TRBV19 to TRBJ1-5; no D gene can be assigned with confidence. The sequence came from an adult in good health. In nucleotides, the sequence is TGTGCCAGTCATGGGAGGGATCAGCCCCAGCATTTT. It translates to CASHGRDQPQHF.